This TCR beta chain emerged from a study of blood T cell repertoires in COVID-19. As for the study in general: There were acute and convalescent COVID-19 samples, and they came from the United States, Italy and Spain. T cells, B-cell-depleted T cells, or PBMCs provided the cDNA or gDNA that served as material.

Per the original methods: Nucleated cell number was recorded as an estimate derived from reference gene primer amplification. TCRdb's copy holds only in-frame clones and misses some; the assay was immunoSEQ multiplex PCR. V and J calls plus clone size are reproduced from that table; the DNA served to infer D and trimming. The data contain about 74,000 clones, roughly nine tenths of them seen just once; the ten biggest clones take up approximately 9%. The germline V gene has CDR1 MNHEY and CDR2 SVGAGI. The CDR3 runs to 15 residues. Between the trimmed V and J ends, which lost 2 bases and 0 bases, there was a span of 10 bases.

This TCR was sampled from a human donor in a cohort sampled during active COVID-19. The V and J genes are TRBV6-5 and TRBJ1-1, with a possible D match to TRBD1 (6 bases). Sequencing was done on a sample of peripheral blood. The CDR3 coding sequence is TGTGCCAGCAGTTACGGGACACAAATGAACACTGAAGCTTTCTTT. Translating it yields CASSYGTQMNTEAFF.